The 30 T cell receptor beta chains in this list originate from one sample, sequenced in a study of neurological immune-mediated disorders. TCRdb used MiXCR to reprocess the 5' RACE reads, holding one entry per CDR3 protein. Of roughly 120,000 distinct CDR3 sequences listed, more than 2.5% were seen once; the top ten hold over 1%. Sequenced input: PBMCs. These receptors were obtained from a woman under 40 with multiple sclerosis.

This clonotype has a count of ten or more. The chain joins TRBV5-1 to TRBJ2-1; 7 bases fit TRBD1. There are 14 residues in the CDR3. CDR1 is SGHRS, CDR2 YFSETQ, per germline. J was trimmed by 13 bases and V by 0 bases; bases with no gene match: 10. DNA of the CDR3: TGCGCCAGCAGCTTGGAGGGGCGCCGGGACAGCCAGTTCTTC. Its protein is CASSLEGRRDSQFF.

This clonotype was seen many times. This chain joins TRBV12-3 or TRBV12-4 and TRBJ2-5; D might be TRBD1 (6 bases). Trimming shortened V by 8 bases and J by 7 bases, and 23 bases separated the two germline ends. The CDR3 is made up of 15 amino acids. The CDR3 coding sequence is TGTGCCAGCGGATGGGGCCAACTCCGAGGGGGGACCCAGTACTTC. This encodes CASGWGQLRGGTQYF.

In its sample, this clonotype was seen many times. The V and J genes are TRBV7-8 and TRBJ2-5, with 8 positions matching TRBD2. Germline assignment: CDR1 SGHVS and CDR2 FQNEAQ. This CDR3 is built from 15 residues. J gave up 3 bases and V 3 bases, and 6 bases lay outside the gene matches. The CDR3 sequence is CASSFLPGGKETQYF. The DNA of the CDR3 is TGTGCCAGCAGCTTTCTCCCGGGAGGGAAAGAGACCCAGTACTTC.

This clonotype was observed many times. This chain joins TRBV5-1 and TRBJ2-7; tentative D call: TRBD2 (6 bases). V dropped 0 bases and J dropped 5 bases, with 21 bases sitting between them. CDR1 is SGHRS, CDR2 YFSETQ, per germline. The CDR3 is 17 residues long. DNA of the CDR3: TGCGCCAGCAGCTTGGGGCCGGGGACTGGTCTAGAACACGAGCAGTACTTC. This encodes CASSLGPGTGLEHEQYF. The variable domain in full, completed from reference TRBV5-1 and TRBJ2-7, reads KAGVTQTPRYLIKTRGQQVTLSCSPISGHRSVSWYQQTPGQGLQFLFEYFSETQRNKGNFPGRFSGRQFSNSRSEMNVSTLELGDSALYLCASSLGPGTGLEHEQYFGPGTRLTVT.

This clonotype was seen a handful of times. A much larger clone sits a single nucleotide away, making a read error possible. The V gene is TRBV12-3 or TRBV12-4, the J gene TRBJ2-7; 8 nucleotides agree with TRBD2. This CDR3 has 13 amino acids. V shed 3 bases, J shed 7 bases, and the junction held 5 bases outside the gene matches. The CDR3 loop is CASSFRREEEQYF. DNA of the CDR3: TGTGCCAGCAGTTTTCGGCGGGAGGAAGAGCAGTACTTC.

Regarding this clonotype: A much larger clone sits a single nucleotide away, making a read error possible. DNA of the CDR3: TGTGCCATCAGTGACTCGCGGGGTGGAAAAACCATATATTTT. Translating it yields CAISDSRGGKTIYF. The chain has TRBV10-3 and TRBJ1-3; D unresolved. Looked up from germline, CDR1 is ENHRY and CDR2 is SYGVKD. This CDR3 has 14 amino acids.

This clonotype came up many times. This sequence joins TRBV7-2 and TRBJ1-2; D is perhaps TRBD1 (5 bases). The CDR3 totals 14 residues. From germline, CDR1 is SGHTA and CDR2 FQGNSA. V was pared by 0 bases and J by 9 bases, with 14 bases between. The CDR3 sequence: CASSLANDGGSYTF. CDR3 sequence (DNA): TGTGCCAGCAGCTTAGCGAACGACGGGGGGAGCTACACCTTC.

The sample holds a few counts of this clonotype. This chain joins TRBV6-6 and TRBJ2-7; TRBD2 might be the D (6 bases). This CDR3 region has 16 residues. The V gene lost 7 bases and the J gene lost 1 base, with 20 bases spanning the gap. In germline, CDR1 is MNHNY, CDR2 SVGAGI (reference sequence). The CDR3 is CASKFSGTAYSYEQYF. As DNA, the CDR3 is TGTGCCAGCAAGTTCTCCGGGACTGCATATTCCTACGAGCAGTACTTC.

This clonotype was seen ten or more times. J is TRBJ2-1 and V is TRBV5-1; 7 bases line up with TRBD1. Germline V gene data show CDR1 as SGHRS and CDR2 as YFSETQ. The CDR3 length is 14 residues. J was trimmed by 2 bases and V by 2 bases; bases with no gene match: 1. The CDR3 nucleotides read TGCGCCAGCAGCTTAACAGGGGCCTACAATGAGCAGTTCTTC. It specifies CASSLTGAYNEQFF. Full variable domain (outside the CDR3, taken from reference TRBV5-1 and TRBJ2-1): KAGVTQTPRYLIKTRGQQVTLSCSPISGHRSVSWYQQTPGQGLQFLFEYFSETQRNKGNFPGRFSGRQFSNSRSEMNVSTLELGDSALYLCASSLTGAYNEQFFGPGTRLTVL.

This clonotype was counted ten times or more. In DNA, the CDR3 is TGCGCCAGCAGCTTGGAAGGGACTCACACCGGGGAGCTGTTTTTT. The encoded protein is CASSLEGTHTGELFF. This sequence joins TRBV5-1 and TRBJ2-2, with D possibly matching TRBD2 (6 bases). Trimming cost V 0 bases and J 3 bases, with 9 bases left between them. The CDR3 totals 15 residues. Germline V gene sequence: CDR1 SGHRS, CDR2 YFSETQ.

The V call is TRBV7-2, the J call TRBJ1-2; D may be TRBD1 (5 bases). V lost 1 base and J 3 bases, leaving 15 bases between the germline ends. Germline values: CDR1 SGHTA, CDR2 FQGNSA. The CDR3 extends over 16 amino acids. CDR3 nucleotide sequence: TGTGCCAGCAGCTTAGGGGGGGGGATTATCGACTATGGCTACACCTTC. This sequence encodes CASSLGGGIIDYGYTF. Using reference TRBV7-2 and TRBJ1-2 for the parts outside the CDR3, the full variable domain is GAGVSQSPSNKVTEKGKDVELRCDPISGHTALYWYRQSLGQGLEFLIYFQGNSAPDKSGLPSDRFSAERTGGSVSTLTIQRTQQEDSAVYLCASSLGGGIIDYGYTFGSGTRLTVV.

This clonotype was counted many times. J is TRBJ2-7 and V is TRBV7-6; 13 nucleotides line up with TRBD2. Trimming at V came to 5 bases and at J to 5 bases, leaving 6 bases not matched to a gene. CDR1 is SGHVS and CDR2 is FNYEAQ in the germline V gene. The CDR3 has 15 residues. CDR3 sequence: CASSPGTSGEHEQYF. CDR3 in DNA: TGTGCCAGCAGCCCAGGGACTAGCGGGGAGCACGAGCAGTACTTC.

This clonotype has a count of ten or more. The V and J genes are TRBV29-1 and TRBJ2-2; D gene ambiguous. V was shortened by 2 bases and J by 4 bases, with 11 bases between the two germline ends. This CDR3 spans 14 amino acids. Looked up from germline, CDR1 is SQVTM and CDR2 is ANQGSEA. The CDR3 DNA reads TGCAGCGTTGAAAATCCTAACCCCACCGGGGAGCTGTTTTTT. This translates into CSVENPNPTGELFF.

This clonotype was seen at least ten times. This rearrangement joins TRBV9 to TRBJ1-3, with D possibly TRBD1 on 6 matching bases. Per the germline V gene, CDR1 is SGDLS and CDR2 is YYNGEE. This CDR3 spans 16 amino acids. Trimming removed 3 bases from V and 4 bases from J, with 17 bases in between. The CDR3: CASSARVGGTGNTIYF. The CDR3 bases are TGTGCCAGCAGCGCTAGGGTAGGGGGGACCGGAAACACCATATATTTT. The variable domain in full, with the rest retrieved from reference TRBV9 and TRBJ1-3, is DSGVTQTPKHLITATGQRVTLRCSPRSGDLSVYWYQQSLDQGLQFLIQYYNGEERAKGNILERFSAQQFPDLHSELNLSSLELGDSALYFCASSARVGGTGNTIYFGEGSWLTVV.

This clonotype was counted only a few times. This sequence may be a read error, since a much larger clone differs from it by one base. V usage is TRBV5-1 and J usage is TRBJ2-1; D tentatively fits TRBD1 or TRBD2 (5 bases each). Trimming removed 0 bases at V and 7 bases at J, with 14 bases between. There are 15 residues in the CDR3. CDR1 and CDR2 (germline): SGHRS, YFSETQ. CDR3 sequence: CASSLGWGYGNEQFF. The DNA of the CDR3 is TGCGCCAGCAGCTTGGGTTGGGGGTATGGTAATGAGCAGTTCTTC.

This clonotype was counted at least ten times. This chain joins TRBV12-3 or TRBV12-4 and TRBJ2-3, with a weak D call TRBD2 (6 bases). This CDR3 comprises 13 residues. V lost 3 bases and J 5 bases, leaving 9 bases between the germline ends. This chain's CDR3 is CASSLMRGDTQYF. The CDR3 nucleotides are TGTGCCAGCAGTTTGATGCGGGGAGATACGCAGTATTTT.

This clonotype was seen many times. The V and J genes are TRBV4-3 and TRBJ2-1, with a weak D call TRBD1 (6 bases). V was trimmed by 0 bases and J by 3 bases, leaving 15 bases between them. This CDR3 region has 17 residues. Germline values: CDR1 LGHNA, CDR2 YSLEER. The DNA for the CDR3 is TGCGCCAGCAGCCAAGATAGGGGGACATCTAACTACAATGAGCAGTTCTTC. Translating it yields CASSQDRGTSNYNEQFF.

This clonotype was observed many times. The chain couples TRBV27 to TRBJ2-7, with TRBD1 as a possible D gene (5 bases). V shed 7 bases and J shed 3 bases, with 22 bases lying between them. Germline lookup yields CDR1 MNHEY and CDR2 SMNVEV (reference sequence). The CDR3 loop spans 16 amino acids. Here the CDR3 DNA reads TGTGCCAGCACCCTCCCTGGGCCAGGGAAATTCTACGAGCAGTACTTC. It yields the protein CASTLPGPGKFYEQYF.

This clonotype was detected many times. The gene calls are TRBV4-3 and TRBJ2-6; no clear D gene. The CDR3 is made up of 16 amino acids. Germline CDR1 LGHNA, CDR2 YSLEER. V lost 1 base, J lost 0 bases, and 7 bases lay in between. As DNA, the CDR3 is TGCGCCAGCAGCCAAGCTTGGAACTCTGGGGCCAACGTCCTGACTTTC. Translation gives CASSQAWNSGANVLTF.

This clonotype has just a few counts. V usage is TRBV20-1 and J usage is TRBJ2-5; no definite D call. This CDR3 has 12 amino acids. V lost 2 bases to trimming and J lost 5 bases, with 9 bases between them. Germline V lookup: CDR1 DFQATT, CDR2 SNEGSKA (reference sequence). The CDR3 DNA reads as TGCAGTGCTAGATCCAGTTCCGAGACCCAGTACTTC. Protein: CSARSSSETQYF.

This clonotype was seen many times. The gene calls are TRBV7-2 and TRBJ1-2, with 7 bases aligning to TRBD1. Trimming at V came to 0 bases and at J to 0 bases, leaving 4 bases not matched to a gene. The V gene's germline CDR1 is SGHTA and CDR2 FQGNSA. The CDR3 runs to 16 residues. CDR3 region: CASSLARGQPNYGYTF. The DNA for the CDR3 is TGTGCCAGCAGCTTAGCGCGGGGACAGCCTAACTATGGCTACACCTTC. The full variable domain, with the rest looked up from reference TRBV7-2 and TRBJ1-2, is GAGVSQSPSNKVTEKGKDVELRCDPISGHTALYWYRQSLGQGLEFLIYFQGNSAPDKSGLPSDRFSAERTGGSVSTLTIQRTQQEDSAVYLCASSLARGQPNYGYTFGSGTRLTVV.

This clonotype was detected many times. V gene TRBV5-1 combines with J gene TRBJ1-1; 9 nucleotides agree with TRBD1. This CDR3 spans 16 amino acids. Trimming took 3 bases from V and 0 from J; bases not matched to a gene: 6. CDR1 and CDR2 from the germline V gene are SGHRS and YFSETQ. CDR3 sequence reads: CASSSGTGRMNTEAFF. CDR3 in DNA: TGCGCCAGCAGCTCCGGGACAGGGCGTATGAACACTGAAGCTTTCTTT. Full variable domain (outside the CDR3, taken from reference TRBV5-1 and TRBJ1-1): KAGVTQTPRYLIKTRGQQVTLSCSPISGHRSVSWYQQTPGQGLQFLFEYFSETQRNKGNFPGRFSGRQFSNSRSEMNVSTLELGDSALYLCASSSGTGRMNTEAFFGQGTRLTVV.

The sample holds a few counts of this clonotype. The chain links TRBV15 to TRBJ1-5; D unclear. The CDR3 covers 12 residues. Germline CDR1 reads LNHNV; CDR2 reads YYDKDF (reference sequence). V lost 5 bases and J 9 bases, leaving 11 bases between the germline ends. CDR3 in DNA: TGTGCCACCAGCGGGGATCGTCGGCCCCAGCATTTT. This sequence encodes CATSGDRRPQHF.

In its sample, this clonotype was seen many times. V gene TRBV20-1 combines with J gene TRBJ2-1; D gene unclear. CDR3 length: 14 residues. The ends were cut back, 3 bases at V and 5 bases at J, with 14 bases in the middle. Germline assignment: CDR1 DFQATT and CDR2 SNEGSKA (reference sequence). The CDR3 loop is CSASPLAYNNEQFF. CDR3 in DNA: TGCAGTGCTAGTCCCTTGGCCTACAACAATGAGCAGTTCTTC.

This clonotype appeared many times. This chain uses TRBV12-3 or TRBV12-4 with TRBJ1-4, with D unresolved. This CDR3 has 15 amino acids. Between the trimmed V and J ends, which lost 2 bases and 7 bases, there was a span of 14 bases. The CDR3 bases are TGTGCCAGCAGTTTAAGGAGAAGGGTAGCTGAAAAACTGTTTTTT. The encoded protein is CASSLRRRVAEKLFF.

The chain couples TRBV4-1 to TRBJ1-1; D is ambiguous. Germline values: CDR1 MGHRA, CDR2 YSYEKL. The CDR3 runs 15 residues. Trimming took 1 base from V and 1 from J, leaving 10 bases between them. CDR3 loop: CASSQGLGGNTEAFF. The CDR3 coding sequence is TGCGCCAGCAGCCAAGGATTGGGAGGGAACACTGAAGCTTTCTTT.

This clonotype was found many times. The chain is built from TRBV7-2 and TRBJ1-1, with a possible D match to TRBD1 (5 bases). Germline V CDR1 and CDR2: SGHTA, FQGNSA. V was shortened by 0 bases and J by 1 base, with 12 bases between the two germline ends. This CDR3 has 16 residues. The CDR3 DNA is TGTGCCAGCAGCTTAGCGTCGACAGCGAAGAACACTGAAGCTTTCTTT. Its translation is CASSLASTAKNTEAFF.

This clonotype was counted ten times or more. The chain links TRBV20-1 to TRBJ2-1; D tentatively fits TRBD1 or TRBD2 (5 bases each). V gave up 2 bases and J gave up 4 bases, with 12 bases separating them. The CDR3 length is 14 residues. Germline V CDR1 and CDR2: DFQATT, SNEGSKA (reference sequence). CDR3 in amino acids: CSARRGPHYNEQFF. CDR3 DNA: TGCAGTGCTAGAAGGGGACCACATTACAATGAGCAGTTCTTC.

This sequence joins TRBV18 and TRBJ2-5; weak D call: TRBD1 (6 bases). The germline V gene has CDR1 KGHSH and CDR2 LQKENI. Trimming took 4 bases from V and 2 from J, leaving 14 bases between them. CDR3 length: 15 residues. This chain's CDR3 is CASSHQQGPQETQYF. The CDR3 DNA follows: TGTGCCAGCTCACACCAACAGGGCCCGCAAGAGACCCAGTACTTC.

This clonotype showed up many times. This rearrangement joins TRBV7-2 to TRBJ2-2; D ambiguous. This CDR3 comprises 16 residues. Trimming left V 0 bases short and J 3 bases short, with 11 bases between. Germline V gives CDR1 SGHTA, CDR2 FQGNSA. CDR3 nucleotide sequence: TGTGCCAGCAGCTTAGCGGTGAACAAACACACCGGGGAGCTGTTTTTT. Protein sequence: CASSLAVNKHTGELFF.